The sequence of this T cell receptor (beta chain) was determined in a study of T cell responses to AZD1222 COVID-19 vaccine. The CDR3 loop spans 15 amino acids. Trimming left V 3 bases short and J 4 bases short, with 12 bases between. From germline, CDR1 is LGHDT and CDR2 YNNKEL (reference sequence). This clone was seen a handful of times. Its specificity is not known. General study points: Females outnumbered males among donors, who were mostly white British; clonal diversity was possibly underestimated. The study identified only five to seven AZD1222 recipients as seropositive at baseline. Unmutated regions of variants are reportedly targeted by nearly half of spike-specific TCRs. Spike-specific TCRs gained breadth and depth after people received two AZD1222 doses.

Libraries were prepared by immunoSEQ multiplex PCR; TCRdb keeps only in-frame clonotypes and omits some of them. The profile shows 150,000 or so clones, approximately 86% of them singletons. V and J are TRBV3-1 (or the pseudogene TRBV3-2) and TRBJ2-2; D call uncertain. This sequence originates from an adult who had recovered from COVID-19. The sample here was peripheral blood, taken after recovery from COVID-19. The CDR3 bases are TGTGCCAGCAGCCATGTTAAGGGCCCCACCGGGGAGCTGTTTTTT. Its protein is CASSHVKGPTGELFF.